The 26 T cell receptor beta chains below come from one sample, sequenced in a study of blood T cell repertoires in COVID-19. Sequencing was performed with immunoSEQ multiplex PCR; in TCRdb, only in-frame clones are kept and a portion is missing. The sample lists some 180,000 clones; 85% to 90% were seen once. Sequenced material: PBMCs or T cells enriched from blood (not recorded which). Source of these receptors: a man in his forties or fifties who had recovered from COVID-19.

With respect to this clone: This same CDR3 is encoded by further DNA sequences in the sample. This chain's CDR3 is CAWSVGGASQPQHF. The CDR3, as DNA: TGTGCCTGGAGTGTAGGGGGGGCTAGTCAGCCCCAGCATTTT. The genes are TRBV30 and TRBJ1-5; TRBD1 might be the D (6 bases). CDR1 is GTSNPN and CDR2 is SVGIG in the germline V gene (reference sequence). The CDR3 length is 14 residues. Trimming stripped 0 bases from V and 6 bases from J, with 12 bases between.

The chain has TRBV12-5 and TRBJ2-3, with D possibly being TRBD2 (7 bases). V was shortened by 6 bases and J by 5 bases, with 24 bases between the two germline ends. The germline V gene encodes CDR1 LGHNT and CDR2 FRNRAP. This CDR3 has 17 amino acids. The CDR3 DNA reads TGTGCTAGTGGGCGGCGGGAAGAGGGGGGGCGCGAAGATACGCAGTATTTT. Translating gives CASGRREEGGREDTQYF.

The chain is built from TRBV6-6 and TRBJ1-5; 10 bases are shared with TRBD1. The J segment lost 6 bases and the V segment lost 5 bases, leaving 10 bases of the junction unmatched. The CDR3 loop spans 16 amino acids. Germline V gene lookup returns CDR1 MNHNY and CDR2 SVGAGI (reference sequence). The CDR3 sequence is CASSRLRQGAGQPQHF. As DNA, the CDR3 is TGTGCCAGCAGTCGACTAAGACAGGGGGCGGGTCAGCCCCAGCATTTT.

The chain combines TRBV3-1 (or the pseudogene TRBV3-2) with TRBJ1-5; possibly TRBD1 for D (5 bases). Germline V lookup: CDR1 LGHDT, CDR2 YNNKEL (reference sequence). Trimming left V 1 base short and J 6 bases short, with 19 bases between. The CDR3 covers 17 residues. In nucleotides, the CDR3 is TGTGCCAGCAGCCAAGGGACATTTGGTTCGGGCGGTCAGCCCCAGCATTTT. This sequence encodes CASSQGTFGSGGQPQHF.

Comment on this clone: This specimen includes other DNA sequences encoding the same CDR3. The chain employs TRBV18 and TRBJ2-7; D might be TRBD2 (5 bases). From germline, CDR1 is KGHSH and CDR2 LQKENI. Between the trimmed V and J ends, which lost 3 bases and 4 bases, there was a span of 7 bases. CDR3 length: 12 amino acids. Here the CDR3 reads CASSPGGYEQYF. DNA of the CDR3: TGTGCCAGCTCACCGGGCGGGTACGAGCAGTACTTC.

This CDR3 reads CASSPSGSGTDTQYF. The DNA of the CDR3 is TGTGCCAGCAGCCCTAGTGGATCAGGCACAGATACGCAGTATTTT. This sequence joins TRBV9 and TRBJ2-3; D is unresolved. Trimming shortened V by 4 bases and J by 1 base, and 13 bases separated the two germline ends. The CDR3 consists of 15 residues. Germline V gives CDR1 SGDLS, CDR2 YYNGEE.

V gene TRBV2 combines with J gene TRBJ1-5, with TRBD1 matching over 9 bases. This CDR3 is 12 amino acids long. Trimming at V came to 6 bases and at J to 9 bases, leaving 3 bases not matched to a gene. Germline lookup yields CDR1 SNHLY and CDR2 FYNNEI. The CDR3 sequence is CASSETGGPQHF. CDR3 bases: TGTGCCAGCAGCGAGACAGGGGGGCCCCAGCATTTT.

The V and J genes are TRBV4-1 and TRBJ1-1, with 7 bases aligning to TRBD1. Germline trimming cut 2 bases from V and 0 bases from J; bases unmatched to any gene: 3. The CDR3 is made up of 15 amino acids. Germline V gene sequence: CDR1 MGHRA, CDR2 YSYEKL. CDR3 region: CASSQMGQLNTEAFF. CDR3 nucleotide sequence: TGCGCCAGCAGCCAAATGGGACAGCTGAACACTGAAGCTTTCTTT.

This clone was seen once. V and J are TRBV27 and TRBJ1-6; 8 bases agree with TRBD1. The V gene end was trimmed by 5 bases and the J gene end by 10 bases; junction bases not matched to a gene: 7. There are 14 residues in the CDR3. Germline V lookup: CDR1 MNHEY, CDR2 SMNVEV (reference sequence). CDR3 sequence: CASSQGSGGSPLHF. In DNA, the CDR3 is TGTGCCAGCAGTCAAGGTTCAGGGGGCTCACCCCTCCACTTT.

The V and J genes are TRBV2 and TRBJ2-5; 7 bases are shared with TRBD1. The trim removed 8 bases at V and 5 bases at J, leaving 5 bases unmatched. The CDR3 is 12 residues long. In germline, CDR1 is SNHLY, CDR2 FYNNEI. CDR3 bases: TGTGCCAGCTCGACAGGGAGTGAGACCCAGTACTTC. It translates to CASSTGSETQYF.

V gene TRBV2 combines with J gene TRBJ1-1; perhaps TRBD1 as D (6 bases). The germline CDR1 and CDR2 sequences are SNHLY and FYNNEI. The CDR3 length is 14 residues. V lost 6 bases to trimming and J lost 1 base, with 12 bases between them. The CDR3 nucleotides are TGTGCCAGCAGCCCGGACAGATGGAACACTGAAGCTTTCTTT. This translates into CASSPDRWNTEAFF. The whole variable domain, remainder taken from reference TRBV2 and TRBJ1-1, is EPEVTQTPSHQVTQMGQEVILRCVPISNHLYFYWYRQILGQKVEFLVSFYNNEISEKSEIFDDQFSVERPDGSNFTLKIRSTKLEDSAMYFCASSPDRWNTEAFFGQGTRLTVV.

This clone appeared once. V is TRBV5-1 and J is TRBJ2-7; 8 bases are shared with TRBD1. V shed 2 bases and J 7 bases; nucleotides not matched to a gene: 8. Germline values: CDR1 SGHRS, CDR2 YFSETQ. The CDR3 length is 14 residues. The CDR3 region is CASSFGQGASEQYF. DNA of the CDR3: TGCGCCAGCAGCTTCGGGCAGGGGGCGAGTGAGCAGTACTTC.

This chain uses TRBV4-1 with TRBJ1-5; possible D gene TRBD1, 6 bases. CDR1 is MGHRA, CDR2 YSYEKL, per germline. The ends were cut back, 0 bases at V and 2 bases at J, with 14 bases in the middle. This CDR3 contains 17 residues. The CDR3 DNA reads TGCGCCAGCAGCCAAGACCGTTCAGGGGCCGGCAATCAGCCCCAGCATTTT. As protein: CASSQDRSGAGNQPQHF.

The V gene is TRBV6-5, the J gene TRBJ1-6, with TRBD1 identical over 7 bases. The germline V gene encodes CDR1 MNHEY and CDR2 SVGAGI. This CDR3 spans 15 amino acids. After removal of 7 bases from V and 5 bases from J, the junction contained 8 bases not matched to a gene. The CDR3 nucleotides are TGTGCCAGCACCGGGATGGGACAGAATAATTCACCCCTCCACTTT. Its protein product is CASTGMGQNNSPLHF.

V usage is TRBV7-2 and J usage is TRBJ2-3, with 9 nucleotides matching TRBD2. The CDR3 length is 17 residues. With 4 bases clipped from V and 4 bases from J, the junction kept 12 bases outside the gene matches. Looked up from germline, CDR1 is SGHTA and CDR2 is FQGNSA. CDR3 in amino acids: CASSWRIAGVGADTQYF. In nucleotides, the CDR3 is TGTGCCAGCAGCTGGAGAATAGCGGGAGTCGGCGCAGATACGCAGTATTTT.

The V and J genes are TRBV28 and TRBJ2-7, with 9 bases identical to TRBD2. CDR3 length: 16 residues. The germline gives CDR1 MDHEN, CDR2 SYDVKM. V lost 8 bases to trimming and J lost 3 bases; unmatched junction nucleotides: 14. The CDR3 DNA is TGTGCCAGCGCCTACCGATGGGGCGGGAGGGTCTACGAGCAGTACTTC. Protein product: CASAYRWGGRVYEQYF.

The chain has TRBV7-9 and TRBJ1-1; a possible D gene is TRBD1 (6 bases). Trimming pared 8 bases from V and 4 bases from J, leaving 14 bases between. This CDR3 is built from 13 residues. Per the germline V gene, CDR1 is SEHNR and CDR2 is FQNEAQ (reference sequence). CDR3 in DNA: TGTGCCAGCGGACCGGGACAAGTCACTGAAGCTTTCTTT. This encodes CASGPGQVTEAFF.

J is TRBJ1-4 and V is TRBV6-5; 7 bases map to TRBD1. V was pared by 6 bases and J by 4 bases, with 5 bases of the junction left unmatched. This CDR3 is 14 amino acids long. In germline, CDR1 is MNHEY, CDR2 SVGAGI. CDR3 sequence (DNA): TGTGCCAGCAGAGAGGGGGCAGGTAATGAAAAACTGTTTTTT. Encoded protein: CASREGAGNEKLFF.

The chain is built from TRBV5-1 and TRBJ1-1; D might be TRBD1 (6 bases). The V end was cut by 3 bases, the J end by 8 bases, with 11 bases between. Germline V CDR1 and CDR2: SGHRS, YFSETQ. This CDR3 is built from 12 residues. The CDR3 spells CASSWGGEEAFF. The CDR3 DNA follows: TGCGCCAGCAGCTGGGGGGGCGAAGAAGCTTTCTTT.

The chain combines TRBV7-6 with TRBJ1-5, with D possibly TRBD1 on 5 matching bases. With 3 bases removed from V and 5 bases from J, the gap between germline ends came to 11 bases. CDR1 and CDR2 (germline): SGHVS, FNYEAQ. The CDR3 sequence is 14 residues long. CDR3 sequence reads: CASSFGGPYQPQHF. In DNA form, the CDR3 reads TGTGCCAGCAGCTTCGGGGGTCCTTATCAGCCCCAGCATTTT. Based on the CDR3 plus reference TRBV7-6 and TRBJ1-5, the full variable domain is GAGVSQSPRYKVTKRGQDVALRCDPISGHVSLYWYRQALGQGPEFLTYFNYEAQQDKSGLPNDRFSAERPEGSISTLTIQRTEQRDSAMYRCASSFGGPYQPQHFGDGTRLSIL.

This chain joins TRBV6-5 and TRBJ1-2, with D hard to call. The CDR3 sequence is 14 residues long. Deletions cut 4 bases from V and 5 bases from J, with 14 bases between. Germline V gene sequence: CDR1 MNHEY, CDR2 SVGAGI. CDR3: CASSSDIKTYGYTF. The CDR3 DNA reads TGTGCCAGCAGTTCAGATATCAAGACTTATGGCTACACCTTC.

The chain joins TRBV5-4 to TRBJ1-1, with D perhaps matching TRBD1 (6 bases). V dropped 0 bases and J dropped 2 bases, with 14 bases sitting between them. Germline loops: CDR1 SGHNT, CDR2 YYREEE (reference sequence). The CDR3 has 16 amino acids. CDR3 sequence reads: CASSLARGNLNTEAFF. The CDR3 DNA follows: TGTGCCAGCAGCTTGGCCAGGGGAAACCTAAACACTGAAGCTTTCTTT.

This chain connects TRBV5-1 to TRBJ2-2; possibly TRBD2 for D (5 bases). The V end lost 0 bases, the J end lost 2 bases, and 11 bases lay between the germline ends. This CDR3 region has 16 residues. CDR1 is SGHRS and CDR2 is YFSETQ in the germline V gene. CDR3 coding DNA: TGCGCCAGCAGCTTGGTGCCGGGGTCTAACACCGGGGAGCTGTTTTTT. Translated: CASSLVPGSNTGELFF.

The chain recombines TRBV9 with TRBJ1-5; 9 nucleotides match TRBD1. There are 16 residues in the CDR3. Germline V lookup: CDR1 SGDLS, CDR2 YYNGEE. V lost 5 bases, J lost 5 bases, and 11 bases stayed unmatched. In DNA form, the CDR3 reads TGTGCCAGCAGTCGTCGGACGACAGGGGGTGATCAGCCCCAGCATTTT. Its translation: CASSRRTTGGDQPQHF. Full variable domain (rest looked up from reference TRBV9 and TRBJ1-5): DSGVTQTPKHLITATGQRVTLRCSPRSGDLSVYWYQQSLDQGLQFLIQYYNGEERAKGNILERFSAQQFPDLHSELNLSSLELGDSALYFCASSRRTTGGDQPQHFGDGTRLSIL.

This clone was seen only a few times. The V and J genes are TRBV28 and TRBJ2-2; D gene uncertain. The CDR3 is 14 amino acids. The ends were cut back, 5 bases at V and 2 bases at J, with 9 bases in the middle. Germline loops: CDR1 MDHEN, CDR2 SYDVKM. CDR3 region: CASSTHSNTGELFF. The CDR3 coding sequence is TGTGCCAGCAGTACCCACAGTAACACCGGGGAGCTGTTTTTT. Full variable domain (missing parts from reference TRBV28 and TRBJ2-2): DVKVTQSSRYLVKRTGEKVFLECVQDMDHENMFWYRQDPGLGLRLIYFSYDVKMKEKGDIPEGYSVSREKKERFSLILESASTNQTSMYLCASSTHSNTGELFFGEGSRLTVL.

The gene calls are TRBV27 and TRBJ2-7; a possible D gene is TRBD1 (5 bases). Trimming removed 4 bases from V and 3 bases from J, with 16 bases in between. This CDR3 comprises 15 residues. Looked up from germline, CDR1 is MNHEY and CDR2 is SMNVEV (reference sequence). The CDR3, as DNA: TGTGCCAGCAGTTCCCCAGACAGCGATCTCTACGAGCAGTACTTC. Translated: CASSSPDSDLYEQYF.